These 20 T cell receptor beta chains were sequenced from one sample in a study of blood T cells in healthy people across ages. PCR was performed a second time for about 7 to 12 cycles using a sample-barcoded 5' primer and a J-beta primer mix. One entry per CDR3 protein, called by TCRdb with MiXCR from the 5' RACE reads. Of about 930,000 distinct CDR3 sequences listed, around 29% are singletons. The data also belong to a second study, concerning T cells of mothers and their children.

The sample comprised blood. The receptors come from a woman in her thirties or forties in good health.

This clonotype was seen at least ten times. The chain employs TRBV7-9 and TRBJ2-1, with D possibly being TRBD1 (5 bases). Deletions cut 5 bases from V and 2 bases from J, with 13 bases between. The CDR3 has 15 amino acids. Germline lookup yields CDR1 SEHNR and CDR2 FQNEAQ (reference sequence). CDR3 nucleotides: TGTGCCAGCAGCCCCACAGGTGGGACCTACAATGAGCAGTTCTTC. The encoded protein is CASSPTGGTYNEQFF.

This sequence joins TRBV6-2 or TRBV6-3 and TRBJ1-1; 7 bases map to TRBD1. Trimming at V came to 6 bases and at J to 5 bases, leaving 12 bases not matched to a gene. This CDR3 contains 15 residues. Looked up from germline, CDR1 is MNHEY and CDR2 is SVGEGT. The CDR3 DNA is TGTGCCAGCAGCCAGGGGGACACCCGAGGGACTGAAGCTTTCTTT. Translating it yields CASSQGDTRGTEAFF.

This chain connects TRBV7-9 to TRBJ2-3; 8 bases match TRBD2. Looked up from germline, CDR1 is SEHNR and CDR2 is FQNEAQ (reference sequence). The V and J ends lost 5 bases and 4 bases, in that order; junction bases with no gene match: 8. This CDR3 spans 15 amino acids. CDR3 in amino acids: CASSGTRLAPDTQYF. The CDR3 DNA sequence: TGTGCCAGCAGCGGGACTAGACTTGCTCCAGATACGCAGTATTTT. The full variable domain, with the rest looked up from reference TRBV7-9 and TRBJ2-3, is DTGVSQNPRHKITKRGQNVTFRCDPISEHNRLYWYRQTLGQGPEFLTYFQNEAQLEKSRLLSDRFSAERPKGSFSTLEIQRTEQGDSAMYLCASSGTRLAPDTQYFGPGTRLTVL.

This clonotype was seen more than once but under ten times. The chain uses TRBV7-2 and TRBJ2-1, with D perhaps assigned TRBD1 or TRBD2 (5 bases each). This CDR3 contains 16 residues. Trimming stripped 0 bases from V and 4 bases from J, with 13 bases between. The germline V gene encodes CDR1 SGHTA and CDR2 FQGNSA. CDR3 DNA: TGTGCCAGCAGCTTAGCTCCGGGGCCGGGGTACAATGAGCAGTTCTTC. As protein: CASSLAPGPGYNEQFF.

V gene TRBV5-5 combines with J gene TRBJ2-1; TRBD1 is a possible D gene (5 bases). V lost 0 bases to trimming and J lost 3 bases, with 16 bases between them. The CDR3 totals 17 residues. Germline V gene data show CDR1 as SGHKS and CDR2 as YYEKEE (reference sequence). CDR3 sequence (DNA): TGTGCCAGCAGCTTGGGGGGCAGTCCGGGCTTCTACAATGAGCAGTTCTTC. Translating gives CASSLGGSPGFYNEQFF. Full variable domain (missing parts from reference TRBV5-5 and TRBJ2-1): DAGVTQSPTHLIKTRGQQVTLRCSPISGHKSVSWYQQVLGQGPQFIFQYYEKEERGRGNFPDRFSARQFPNYSSELNVNALLLGDSALYLCASSLGGSPGFYNEQFFGPGTRLTVL.

This clonotype was seen just once. The rearrangement uses TRBV5-5 and TRBJ1-1, with 9 bases matching TRBD1. V dropped 4 bases and J dropped 3; count of bases not matched to a gene: 10. Germline lookup yields CDR1 SGHKS and CDR2 YYEKEE (reference sequence). The CDR3 length is 16 residues. CDR3 in DNA: TGTGCCAGCAGCCTTGGGACAGGGAGGCTAGACACTGAAGCTTTCTTT. The encoded protein is CASSLGTGRLDTEAFF.

This rearrangement joins TRBV3-1 to TRBJ1-1, with D possibly being TRBD1 (5 bases). Germline CDR1 and CDR2: LGHDT and YNNKEL (reference sequence). V was trimmed by 7 bases and J by 1 base, leaving 16 bases between them. This CDR3 region has 15 residues. As DNA, the CDR3 is TGTGCCAGCACTATTGCAGGGAATCGGAACACTGAAGCTTTCTTT. Translated, it gives CASTIAGNRNTEAFF. The full variable domain, with the rest looked up from reference TRBV3-1 and TRBJ1-1, is DTAVSQTPKYLVTQMGNDKSIKCEQNLGHDTMYWYKQDSKKFLKIMFSYNNKELIINETVPNRFSPKSPDKAHLNLHINSLELGDSAVYFCASTIAGNRNTEAFFGQGTRLTVV.

This clonotype came up a few times. J is TRBJ1-1 and V is TRBV27; weak D call: TRBD1 (6 bases). Looked up from germline, CDR1 is MNHEY and CDR2 is SMNVEV (reference sequence). The CDR3 totals 13 residues. Trimming shortened V by 4 bases and J by 6 bases, and 12 bases separated the two germline ends. The CDR3 DNA reads TGTGCCAGCAGTTCCTTGGGGGCGGCTGAAGCTTTCTTT. The encoded protein is CASSSLGAAEAFF.

The rearrangement uses TRBV6-6 and TRBJ1-5, with unresolved D. The CDR3 has 13 amino acids. Per germline, CDR1 MNHNY and CDR2 SVGAGI (reference sequence). V lost 3 bases and J lost 5, with 8 bases in between. CDR3 region: CASSYGVYQPQHF. CDR3 DNA sequence: TGTGCCAGCAGTTATGGGGTTTATCAGCCCCAGCATTTT.

This clonotype was counted a few times. Being one base from a much bigger clone, this may be a read error. The rearrangement uses TRBV10-3 and TRBJ1-3, with D uncertain. The germline CDR1 and CDR2 sequences are ENHRY and SYGVKD. CDR3 length equals 13 residues. The CDR3 DNA reads TGTGCCGTCAGGCCACCTTCTGGAAACACCATATATTTT. This sequence encodes CAVRPPSGNTIYF.

The CDR3: CASTSDPDSPYEQYF. The CDR3 DNA is TGTGCCAGCACCTCAGATCCTGACTCGCCCTACGAGCAGTACTTC. This chain links TRBV6-6 with TRBJ2-7; D unclear. This CDR3 has 15 residues. Germline lookup yields CDR1 MNHNY and CDR2 SVGAGI (reference sequence). With 7 bases removed from V and 2 bases from J, the gap between germline ends came to 18 bases.

The chain carries TRBV7-2 and TRBJ2-1; possibly TRBD1 for D (6 bases). The germline V gene has CDR1 SGHTA and CDR2 FQGNSA. There are 16 residues in the CDR3. V lost 4 bases, J lost 3 bases, and 16 bases lay in between. CDR3 nucleotides: TGTGCCAGCAGCTCCCGCCCAGGACAGAACTACAATGAGCAGTTCTTC. Encoded protein: CASSSRPGQNYNEQFF. Complete variable domain (other parts from reference TRBV7-2 and TRBJ2-1): GAGVSQSPSNKVTEKGKDVELRCDPISGHTALYWYRQSLGQGLEFLIYFQGNSAPDKSGLPSDRFSAERTGGSVSTLTIQRTQQEDSAVYLCASSSRPGQNYNEQFFGPGTRLTVL.

Details on this clonotype: This sequence may be a read error, since a much larger clone differs from it by one base. The chain is built from TRBV5-1 and TRBJ2-1; the D is unclear. V was cut by 0 bases and J by 13 bases, with 17 bases left in between. The CDR3 sequence is 14 residues long. Germline CDR1 is SGHRS and CDR2 is YFSETQ. CDR3 sequence (DNA): TGCGCCAGCAGCTTGGATCCGACCAAAAACATTCAGTTCTTC. Amino acids: CASSLDPTKNIQFF.

This clonotype has at least ten counts. The V gene is TRBV28, the J gene TRBJ1-2; D may be TRBD1 (5 bases). Germline CDR1 MDHEN, CDR2 SYDVKM. With 5 bases removed from V and 6 bases from J, the gap between germline ends came to 19 bases. The CDR3 is 15 residues long. The CDR3 loop reads CASSGPGTGADGYTF. In nucleotides, the CDR3 is TGTGCCAGCAGTGGGCCAGGGACGGGTGCCGATGGCTACACCTTC.

The J gene is TRBJ1-4, the V gene TRBV14; D remains unclear. The ends were cut back, 0 bases at V and 6 bases at J, with 11 bases in the middle. The CDR3 covers 15 residues. Germline V gene data show CDR1 as SGHDN and CDR2 as FVKESK. CDR3 in amino acids: CASSQDLRGYEKLFF. The CDR3 nucleotides read TGTGCCAGCAGCCAAGATCTTCGAGGGTATGAAAAACTGTTTTTT.

The chain recombines TRBV7-3 with TRBJ1-2, with D uncertain. CDR3 length equals 15 residues. Trimming removed 5 bases from V and 5 bases from J, with 18 bases in between. Germline V gene lookup returns CDR1 SGHTA and CDR2 FQGTGA. CDR3 loop: CASSQEAAVSYGYTF. In DNA form, the CDR3 reads TGTGCCAGCAGCCAGGAAGCGGCAGTGTCTTATGGCTACACCTTC.

The CDR3 sequence: CASIESWVSGPSGEQFF. The CDR3 bases are TGTGCCAGCATCGAAAGTTGGGTATCGGGGCCTTCGGGTGAGCAGTTCTTC. J is TRBJ2-1 and V is TRBV7-2; D may be TRBD1 or TRBD2 (5 bases each). The V end was cut by 7 bases, the J end by 9 bases, with 28 bases between. CDR1 and CDR2 from the germline V gene are SGHTA and FQGNSA. The CDR3 consists of 17 residues.

The chain employs TRBV7-9 and TRBJ2-2; D call uncertain. Germline assignment: CDR1 SEHNR and CDR2 FQNEAQ (reference sequence). The V end lost 4 bases, the J end lost 3 bases, and 12 bases lay between the germline ends. This CDR3 is built from 15 residues. This CDR3 reads CASSSAWDYTGELFF. The DNA of the CDR3 is TGTGCCAGCAGCTCCGCATGGGATTACACCGGGGAGCTGTTTTTT.

V gene TRBV20-1 combines with J gene TRBJ2-3; 10 nucleotides agree with TRBD1. V was pared by 6 bases and J by 4 bases, with 10 bases of the junction left unmatched. This CDR3 has 15 amino acids. Germline V gene lookup returns CDR1 DFQATT and CDR2 SNEGSKA (reference sequence). The CDR3 nucleotides read TGCAGTGCGGGCCCGGGACAGGGGATGCCAGATACGCAGTATTTT. It is translated as CSAGPGQGMPDTQYF.

The chain is built from TRBV7-9 and TRBJ2-3; 9 bases agree with TRBD2. The CDR3 runs 17 residues. Germline lookup yields CDR1 SEHNR and CDR2 FQNEAQ (reference sequence). V lost 8 bases, J lost 0 bases, and 12 bases stayed unmatched. The CDR3 coding sequence is TGTGCCAGCTCACTACCCCAGCGGGGGGACAGCACAGATACGCAGTATTTT. It codes for CASSLPQRGDSTDTQYF.